This paragraph covers one T cell receptor beta chain sequence. It lacks a known antigen. It has no much larger one-base neighbor in the sample; base qualities were not kept. Ficoll-Paque density gradient centrifugation was used to isolate PBMCs. Counted from cysteine to phenylalanine, this CDR3 has 15 amino acids. Kept here is only the CDR3 DNA, which spans 45 bases and is read in frame from base 1. Trimming costs V 3 bases and J 1 base, and their ends lie 10 bases apart. CDR1 is given as MDHEN and CDR2 as SYDVKM, both from the germline V gene. This entry is derived from a study of T-cell memory formation after mild COVID-19 (dated by TCRdb to the early 2020s). The study in broad terms: Most TCR sequence clusters were specific to one of the two donors. In a couple of donors, T-cell clones that expanded and contracted after mild COVID-19 were tracked by sequencing TCRalpha and TCRbeta repertoires over time. Two young, previously healthy adult volunteers made up the cohort, one male and one female.

Paper-wide results and their limitations: Contracting CD4+ clones were found mainly in CM and EM memory subsets, while CD8+ clones were enriched in EMRA. Whether the second-wave clones peaking on day 37 were SARS-CoV-2 specific was not confirmed. The study included only a couple of mild cases, and larger cohorts that include severe cases with pre-infection samples were judged to be necessary. Clones contracting from day 15 to 85 had balanced CD4/CD8 phenotypes, while a second wave expanding from day 15 to 37 was biased towards CD4+. The detection of some responding clones in pre-infection memory suggests that pre-existing cross-reactive memory T cells joined the SARS-CoV-2 response.

Sequencing instrument: Illumina NovaSeq 6000. cDNA libraries for TCRalpha and TCRbeta were prepared by 5'RACE using constant-segment primers, with sample barcodes and unique molecular identifiers added. Trizol reagent was used to extract RNA from every sample. The libraries were amplified in two PCR steps, and the second step added a second sample barcode and Illumina TruSeq adapters. Sequencing of the libraries was done on an Illumina NovaSeq, producing 2 x 150 bp paired-end reads. As for the original processing: With migec v1.2.7, reads were demultiplexed and then collapsed into UMI-guided consensus sequences. With mixcr v2.1.11, UMI consensuses were aligned to TRA and TRB V and J templates and assembled into clonotypes. Expanded or contracted clonotypes were those called significant by both edgeR and NoisET, with noise models trained on biological replicates. For edgeR calls, a false discovery rate-adjusted p below 0.01 and a log2 fold-change threshold of 1 were applied. As an exploratory analysis of dynamics, PCA with hierarchical clustering was applied to max-normalized trajectories of the 1000 most abundant clonotypes. Each responding clone was given a CD4 or CD8 phenotype based on the CD4+ and CD8+ repertoires, which had been sequenced separately. In-frame beta chains were kept once TCRdb had trimmed the public reads at Q25 with fastp and called clones with MiXCR. Records with the same CDR3 protein are collapsed into one entry carrying the most frequent genes and DNA. V and J calls and clone size were set by TCRdb, not the authors. The sample table lists 80,000 to 90,000 distinct CDR3 sequences, roughly 23% of them with a count of one. Roughly 40% of the sample is taken by the ten largest.

This sequence uses TRBV28 and TRBJ2-1; no D segment can be confidently identified. The sequenced material came from PBMCs or a T cell subset sorted from them (not recorded which). The clonotype originates from a man aged 18 to 29 who had mild COVID-19 (a few samples of this study predate the infection). The sample titles of this study are shuffled in the database, so cell type and time point are left out; the donor was told from shared clones. The DNA is TGTGCCAGCAGTTTTCAGCGTAGGTCCTACAATGAGCAGTTCTTC. Its translation reads: CASSFQRRSYNEQFF.